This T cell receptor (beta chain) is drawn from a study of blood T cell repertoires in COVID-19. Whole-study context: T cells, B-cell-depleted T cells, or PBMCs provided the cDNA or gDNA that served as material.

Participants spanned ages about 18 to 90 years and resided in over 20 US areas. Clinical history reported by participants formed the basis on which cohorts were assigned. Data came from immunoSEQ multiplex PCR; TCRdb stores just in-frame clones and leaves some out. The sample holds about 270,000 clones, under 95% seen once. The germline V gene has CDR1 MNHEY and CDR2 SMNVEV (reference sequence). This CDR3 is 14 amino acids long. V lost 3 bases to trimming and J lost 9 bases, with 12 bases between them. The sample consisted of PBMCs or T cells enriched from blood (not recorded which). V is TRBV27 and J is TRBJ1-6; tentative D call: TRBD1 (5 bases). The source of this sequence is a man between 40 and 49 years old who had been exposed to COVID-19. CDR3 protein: CASSFPGGSSPLHF. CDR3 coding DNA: TGTGCCAGCAGTTTCCCGGGGGGTAGTTCACCCCTCCACTTT.